This T cell receptor beta chain was obtained from a study of PD-L1 blockade in urothelial cancer. Time point meaning: pretreatment peripheral blood. The repertoire was sequenced with immunoSEQ multiplex PCR; TCRdb's copy has only in-frame clones and lacks some. This table holds 60,000 to 65,000 clones, 81% found once. Trimming removed 0 bases at V and 7 bases at J, with 16 bases between. Looked up from germline, CDR1 is KGHSH and CDR2 is LQKENI. The CDR3 sequence is 16 residues long. This chain joins TRBV18 and TRBJ2-1; possibly TRBD2 for D (7 bases). The sequence was obtained from a man aged 65 to 79 with urothelial cancer. The source material was PBMCs, sampled around atezolizumab (anti-PD-L1) treatment. The CDR3 DNA reads as TGTGCCAGCTCACCACCGGGGGGGCTTTGGAATAATGAGCAGTTCTTC. Its translation: CASSPPGGLWNNEQFF.